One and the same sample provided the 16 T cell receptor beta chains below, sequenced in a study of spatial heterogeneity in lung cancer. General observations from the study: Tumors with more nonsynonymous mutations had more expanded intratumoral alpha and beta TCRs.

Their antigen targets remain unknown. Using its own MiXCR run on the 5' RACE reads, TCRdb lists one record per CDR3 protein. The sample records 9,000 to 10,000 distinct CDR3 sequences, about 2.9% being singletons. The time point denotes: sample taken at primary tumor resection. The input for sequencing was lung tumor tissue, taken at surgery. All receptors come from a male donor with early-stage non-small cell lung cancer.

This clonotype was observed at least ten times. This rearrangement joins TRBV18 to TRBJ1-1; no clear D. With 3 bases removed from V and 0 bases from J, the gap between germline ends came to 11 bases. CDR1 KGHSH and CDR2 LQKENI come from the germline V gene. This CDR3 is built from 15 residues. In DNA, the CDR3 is TGTGCCAGCTCACCTGTCGTCGGAGTGAACACTGAAGCTTTCTTT. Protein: CASSPVVGVNTEAFF. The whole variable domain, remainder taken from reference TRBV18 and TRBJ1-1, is NAGVMQNPRHLVRRRGQEARLRCSPMKGHSHVYWYRQLPEEGLKFMVYLQKENIIDESGMPKERFSAEFPKEGPSILRIQQVVRGDSAAYFCASSPVVGVNTEAFFGQGTRLTVV.

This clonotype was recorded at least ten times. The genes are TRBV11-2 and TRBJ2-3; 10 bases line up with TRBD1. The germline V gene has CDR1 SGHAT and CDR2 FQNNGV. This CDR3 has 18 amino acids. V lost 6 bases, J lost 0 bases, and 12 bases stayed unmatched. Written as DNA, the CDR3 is TGTGCCAGCAGGCCCGTTCGTTGGGACAGGGGAAGCACAGATACGCAGTATTTT. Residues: CASRPVRWDRGSTDTQYF.

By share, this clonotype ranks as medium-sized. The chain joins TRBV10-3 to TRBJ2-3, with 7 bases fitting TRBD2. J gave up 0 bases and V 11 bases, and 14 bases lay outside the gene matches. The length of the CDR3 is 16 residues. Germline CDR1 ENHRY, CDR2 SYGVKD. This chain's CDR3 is CAGGGGGSHSTDTQYF. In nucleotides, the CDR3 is TGTGCCGGCGGAGGCGGGGGTTCCCATAGCACAGATACGCAGTATTTT.

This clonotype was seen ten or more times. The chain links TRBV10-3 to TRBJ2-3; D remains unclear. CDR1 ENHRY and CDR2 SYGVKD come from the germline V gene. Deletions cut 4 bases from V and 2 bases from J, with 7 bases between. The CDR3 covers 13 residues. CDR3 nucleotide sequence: TGTGCCATCAGTGGAGATTTCACAGATACGCAGTATTTT. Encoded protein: CAISGDFTDTQYF.

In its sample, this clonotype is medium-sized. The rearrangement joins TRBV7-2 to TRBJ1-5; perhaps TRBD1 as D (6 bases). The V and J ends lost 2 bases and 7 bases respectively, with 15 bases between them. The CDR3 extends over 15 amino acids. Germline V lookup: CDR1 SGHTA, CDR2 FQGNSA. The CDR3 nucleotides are TGTGCCAGCAGCTTAAGTACAGGGCCAGGGCAGCCCCAGCATTTT. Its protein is CASSLSTGPGQPQHF.

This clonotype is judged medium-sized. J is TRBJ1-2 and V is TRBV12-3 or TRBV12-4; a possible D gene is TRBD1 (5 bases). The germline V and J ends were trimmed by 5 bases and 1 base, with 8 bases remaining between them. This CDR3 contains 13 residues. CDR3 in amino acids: CASSRDSNYGYTF. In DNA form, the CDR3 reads TGTGCCAGCAGTAGAGACAGTAACTATGGCTACACCTTC.

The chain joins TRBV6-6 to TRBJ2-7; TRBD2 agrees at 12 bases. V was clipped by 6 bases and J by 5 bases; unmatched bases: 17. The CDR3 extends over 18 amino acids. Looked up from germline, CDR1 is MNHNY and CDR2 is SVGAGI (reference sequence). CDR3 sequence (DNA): TGTGCCAGCAGACCGAACAGAGAGCTAGCGGGGGGGCAGAACGAGCAGTACTTC. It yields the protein CASRPNRELAGGQNEQYF.

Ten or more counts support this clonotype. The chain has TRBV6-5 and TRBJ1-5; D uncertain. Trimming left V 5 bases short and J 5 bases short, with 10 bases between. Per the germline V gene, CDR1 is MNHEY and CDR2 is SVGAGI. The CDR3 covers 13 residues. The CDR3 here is CASSLGQHQPQHF. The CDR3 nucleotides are TGTGCCAGCAGTCTGGGCCAACATCAGCCCCAGCATTTT.

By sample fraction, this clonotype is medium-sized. The chain's CDR3 is CASSGMGQLMLANIQYF. CDR3 in DNA: TGTGCCAGCAGTGGAATGGGACAGTTGATGTTGGCTAACATTCAGTACTTC. The V and J genes are TRBV6-1 and TRBJ2-4; 7 bases agree with TRBD1. Germline trimming cut 4 bases from V and 7 bases from J; bases unmatched to any gene: 16. Germline CDR1 and CDR2: MNHNS and SASEGT. CDR3 length: 17 amino acids.

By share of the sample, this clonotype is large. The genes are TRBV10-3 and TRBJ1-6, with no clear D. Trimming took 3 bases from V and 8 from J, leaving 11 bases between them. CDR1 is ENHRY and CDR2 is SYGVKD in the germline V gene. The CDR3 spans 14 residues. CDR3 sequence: CAISDRSKDSPLHF. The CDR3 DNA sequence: TGTGCCATCAGTGACCGGAGTAAGGATTCACCCCTCCACTTT.

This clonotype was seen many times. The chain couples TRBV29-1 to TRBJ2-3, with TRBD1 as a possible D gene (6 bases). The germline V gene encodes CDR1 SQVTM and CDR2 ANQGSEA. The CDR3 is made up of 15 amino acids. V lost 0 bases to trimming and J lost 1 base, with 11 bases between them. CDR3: CSVEERNRGTDTQYF. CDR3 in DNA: TGCAGCGTTGAAGAGAGAAACAGGGGCACAGATACGCAGTATTTT.

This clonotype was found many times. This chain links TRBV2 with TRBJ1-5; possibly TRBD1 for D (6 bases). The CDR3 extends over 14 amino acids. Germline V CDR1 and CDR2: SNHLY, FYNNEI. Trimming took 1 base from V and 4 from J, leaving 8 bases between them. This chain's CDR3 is CASSEEGGNQPQHF. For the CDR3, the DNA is TGTGCCAGCAGTGAAGAAGGGGGTAATCAGCCCCAGCATTTT.

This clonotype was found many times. Here the CDR3 reads CASSQTPPGYNNEQFF. The CDR3 region has the DNA TGTGCCAGCAGTCAAACACCTCCGGGCTACAACAATGAGCAGTTCTTC. This chain connects TRBV27 to TRBJ2-1; D is uncertain. Trimming removed 5 bases from V and 5 bases from J, with 19 bases in between. The CDR3 is 16 residues long. Germline CDR1 is MNHEY and CDR2 is SMNVEV (reference sequence).

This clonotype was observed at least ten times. The CDR3 loop is CASSPRTGGSNQPQHF. In DNA form, the CDR3 reads TGTGCCAGTAGTCCACGGACAGGGGGAAGCAATCAGCCCCAGCATTTT. The chain recombines TRBV19 with TRBJ1-5; 10 bases align to TRBD1. CDR3 size: 16 residues. The V gene end was trimmed by 5 bases and the J gene end by 1 base; junction bases not matched to a gene: 5. Germline V CDR1 and CDR2: LNHDA, SQIVND (reference sequence).

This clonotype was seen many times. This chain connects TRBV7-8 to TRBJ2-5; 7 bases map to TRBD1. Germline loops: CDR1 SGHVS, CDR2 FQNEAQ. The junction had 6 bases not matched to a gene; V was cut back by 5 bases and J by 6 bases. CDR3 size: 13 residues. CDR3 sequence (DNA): TGTGCCAGCAGCCGACAGGGCGTGAAGACCCAGTACTTC. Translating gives CASSRQGVKTQYF.

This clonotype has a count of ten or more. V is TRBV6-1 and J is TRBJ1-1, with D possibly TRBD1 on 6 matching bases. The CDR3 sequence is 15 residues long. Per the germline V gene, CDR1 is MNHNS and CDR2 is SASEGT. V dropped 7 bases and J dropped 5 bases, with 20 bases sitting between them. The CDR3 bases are TGTGCCAGCAAAATCGAGGGGGGAAGAGATACTGAAGCTTTCTTT. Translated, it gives CASKIEGGRDTEAFF.